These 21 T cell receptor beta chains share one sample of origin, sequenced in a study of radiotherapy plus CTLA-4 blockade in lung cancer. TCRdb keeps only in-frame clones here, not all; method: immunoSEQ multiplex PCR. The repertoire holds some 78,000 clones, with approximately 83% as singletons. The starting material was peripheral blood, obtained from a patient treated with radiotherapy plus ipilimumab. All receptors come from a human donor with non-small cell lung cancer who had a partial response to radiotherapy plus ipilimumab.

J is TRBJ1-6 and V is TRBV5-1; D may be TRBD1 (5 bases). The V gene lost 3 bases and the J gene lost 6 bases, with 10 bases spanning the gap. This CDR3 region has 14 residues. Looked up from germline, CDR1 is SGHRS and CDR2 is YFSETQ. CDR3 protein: CASSSTVTNSPLHF. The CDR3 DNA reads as TGCGCCAGCAGCTCGACAGTGACTAATTCACCCCTCCACTTT. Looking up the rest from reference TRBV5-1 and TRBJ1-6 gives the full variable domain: KAGVTQTPRYLIKTRGQQVTLSCSPISGHRSVSWYQQTPGQGLQFLFEYFSETQRNKGNFPGRFSGRQFSNSRSEMNVSTLELGDSALYLCASSSTVTNSPLHFGNGTRLTVT.

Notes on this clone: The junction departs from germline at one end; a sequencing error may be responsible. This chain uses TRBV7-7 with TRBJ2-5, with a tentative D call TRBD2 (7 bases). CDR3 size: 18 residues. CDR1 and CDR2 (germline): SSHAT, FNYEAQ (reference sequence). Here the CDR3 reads CASSLGGLAGEGGETQYF. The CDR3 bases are TGTGCTAGCAGCCTTGGAGGGCTAGCCGGGGAGGGGGGGGAGACCCAGTACTTC.

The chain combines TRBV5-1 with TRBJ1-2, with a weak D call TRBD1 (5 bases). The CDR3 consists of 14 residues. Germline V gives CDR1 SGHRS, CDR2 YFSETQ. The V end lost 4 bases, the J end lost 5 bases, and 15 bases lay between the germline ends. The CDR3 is CASSPGTPGYGYTF. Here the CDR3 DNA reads TGCGCCAGCAGCCCCGGGACTCCGGGGTATGGCTACACCTTC.

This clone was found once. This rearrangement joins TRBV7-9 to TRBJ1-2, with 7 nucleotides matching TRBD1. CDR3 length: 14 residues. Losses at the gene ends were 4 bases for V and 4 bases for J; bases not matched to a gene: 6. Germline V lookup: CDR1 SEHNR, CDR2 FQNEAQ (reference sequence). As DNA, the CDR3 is TGTGCCAGCAGCTCGGGACAGACCCTCTATGGCTACACCTTC. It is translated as CASSSGQTLYGYTF.

This chain's CDR3 is CASSQDPGPGGQTQYF. In nucleotides, the CDR3 is TGCGCCAGCAGCCAAGACCCGGGGCCCGGGGGGCAGACCCAGTACTTC. The chain is built from TRBV4-3 and TRBJ2-5; weak D call: TRBD2 (7 bases). Germline V gene lookup returns CDR1 LGHNA and CDR2 YSLEER. This CDR3 is 16 amino acids long. V dropped 0 bases and J dropped 6 bases, with 17 bases sitting between them.

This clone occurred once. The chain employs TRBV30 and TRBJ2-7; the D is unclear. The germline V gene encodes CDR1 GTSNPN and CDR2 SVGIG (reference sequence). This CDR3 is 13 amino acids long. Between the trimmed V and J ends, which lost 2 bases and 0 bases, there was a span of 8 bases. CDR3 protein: CAWSTPVSYEQYF. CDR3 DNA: TGTGCCTGGAGTACTCCCGTCTCCTACGAGCAGTACTTC.

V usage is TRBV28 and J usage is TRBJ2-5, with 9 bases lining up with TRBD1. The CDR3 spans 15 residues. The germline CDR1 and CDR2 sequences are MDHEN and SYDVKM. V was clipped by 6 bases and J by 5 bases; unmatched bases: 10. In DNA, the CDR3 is TGTGCCAGCAGCCCCTTTTCCGGGACAGGGGAGACCCAGTACTTC. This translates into CASSPFSGTGETQYF.

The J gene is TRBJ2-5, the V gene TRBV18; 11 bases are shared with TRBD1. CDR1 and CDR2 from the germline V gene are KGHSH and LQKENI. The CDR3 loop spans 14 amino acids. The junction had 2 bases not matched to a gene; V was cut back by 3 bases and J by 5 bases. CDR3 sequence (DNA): TGTGCCAGCTCACCCGGGACAGGGGGTGAGACCCAGTACTTC. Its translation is CASSPGTGGETQYF.

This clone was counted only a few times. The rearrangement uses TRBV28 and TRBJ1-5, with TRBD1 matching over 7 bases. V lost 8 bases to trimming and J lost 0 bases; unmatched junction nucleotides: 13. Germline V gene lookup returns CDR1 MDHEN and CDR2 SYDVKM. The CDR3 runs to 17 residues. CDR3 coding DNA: TGTGCCAGCGCACCTTCTCAGGGGGTTACTAGCAATCAGCCCCAGCATTTT. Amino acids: CASAPSQGVTSNQPQHF.

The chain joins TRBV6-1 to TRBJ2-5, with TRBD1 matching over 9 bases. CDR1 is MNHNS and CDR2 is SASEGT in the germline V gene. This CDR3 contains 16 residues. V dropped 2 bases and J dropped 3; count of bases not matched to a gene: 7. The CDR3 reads CASSEPPGTGKETQYF. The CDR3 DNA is TGTGCCAGCAGTGAACCTCCCGGGACAGGGAAAGAGACCCAGTACTTC.

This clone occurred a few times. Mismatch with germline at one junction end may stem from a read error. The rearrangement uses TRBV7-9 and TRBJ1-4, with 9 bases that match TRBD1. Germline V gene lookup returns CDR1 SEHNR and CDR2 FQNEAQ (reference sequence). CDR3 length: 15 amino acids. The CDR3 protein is CASSLGAGTGFTPIF. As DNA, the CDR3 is TGTGCCAGCAGCTTAGGCGCCGGGACAGGGTTCACCCCGATTTTT.

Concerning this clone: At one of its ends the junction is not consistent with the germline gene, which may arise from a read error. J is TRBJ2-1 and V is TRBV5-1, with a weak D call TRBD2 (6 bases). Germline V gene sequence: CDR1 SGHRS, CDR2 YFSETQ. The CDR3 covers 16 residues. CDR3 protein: CASSLGSGVGSDEQFF. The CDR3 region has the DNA TGCGCCAGCAGTTTGGGGTCGGGAGTGGGTTCGGATGAGCAGTTCTTC.

CDR3 in DNA: TGTGCCAGCAGCCCTCGTTTCCCGGGAGGAGATACGCAGTATTTT. Its protein is CASSPRFPGGDTQYF. The rearrangement joins TRBV7-2 to TRBJ2-3; the match to TRBD2 covers 7 bases. CDR3 length: 15 residues. J gave up 5 bases and V 5 bases, and 10 bases lay outside the gene matches. Germline V gene lookup returns CDR1 SGHTA and CDR2 FQGNSA.

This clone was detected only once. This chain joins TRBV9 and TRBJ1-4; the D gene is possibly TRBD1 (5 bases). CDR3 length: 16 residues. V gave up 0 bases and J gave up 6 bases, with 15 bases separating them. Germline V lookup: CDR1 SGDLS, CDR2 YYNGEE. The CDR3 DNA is TGTGCCAGCAGCGTAGGTGGGGCCACCGCCGATGAAAAACTGTTTTTT. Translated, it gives CASSVGGATADEKLFF.

CDR3 sequence: CASSFSTSGRGTQYF. CDR3 nucleotides: TGTGCCAGCAGCTTTTCGACTAGCGGGAGGGGTACGCAGTATTTT. The chain has TRBV5-4 and TRBJ2-3; 14 nucleotides line up with TRBD2. Germline V lookup: CDR1 SGHNT, CDR2 YYREEE (reference sequence). The CDR3 covers 15 residues. V dropped 2 bases and J dropped 8; count of bases not matched to a gene: 4.

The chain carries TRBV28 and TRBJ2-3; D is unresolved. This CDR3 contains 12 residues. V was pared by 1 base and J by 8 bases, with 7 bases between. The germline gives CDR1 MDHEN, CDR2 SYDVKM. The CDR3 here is CASSLSPSTQYF. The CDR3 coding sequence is TGTGCCAGCAGTTTATCCCCCAGTACGCAGTATTTT.

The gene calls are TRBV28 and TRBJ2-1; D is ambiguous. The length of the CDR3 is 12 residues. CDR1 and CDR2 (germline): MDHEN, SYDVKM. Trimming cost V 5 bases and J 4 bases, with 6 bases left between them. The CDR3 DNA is TGTGCCAGCAGTCTAAGATACAATGAGCAGTTCTTC. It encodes CASSLRYNEQFF.

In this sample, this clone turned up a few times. CDR3 in amino acids: CASSIAHVDQPQHF. The DNA for the CDR3 is TGTGCCAGTAGTATTGCACACGTTGATCAGCCCCAGCATTTT. The rearrangement links TRBV19 to TRBJ1-5; D gene ambiguous. Germline CDR1 is LNHDA and CDR2 is SQIVND (reference sequence). This CDR3 contains 14 residues. Trimming cost V 3 bases and J 5 bases, with 11 bases left between them.

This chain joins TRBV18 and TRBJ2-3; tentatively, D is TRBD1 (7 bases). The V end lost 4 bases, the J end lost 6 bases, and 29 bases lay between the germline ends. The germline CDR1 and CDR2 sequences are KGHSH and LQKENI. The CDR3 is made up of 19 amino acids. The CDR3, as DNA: TGTGCCAGCTCACACCTTAGGAATCCCGGGACTCCAGGGGGGGATACGCAGTATTTT. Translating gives CASSHLRNPGTPGGDTQYF.

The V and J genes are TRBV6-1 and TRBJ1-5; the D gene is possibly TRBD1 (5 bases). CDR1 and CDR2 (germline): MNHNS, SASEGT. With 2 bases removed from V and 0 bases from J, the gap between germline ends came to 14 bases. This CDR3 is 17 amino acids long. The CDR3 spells CASSELGGTYSNQPQHF. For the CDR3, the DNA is TGTGCCAGCAGTGAACTCGGGGGAACTTATAGCAATCAGCCCCAGCATTTT.

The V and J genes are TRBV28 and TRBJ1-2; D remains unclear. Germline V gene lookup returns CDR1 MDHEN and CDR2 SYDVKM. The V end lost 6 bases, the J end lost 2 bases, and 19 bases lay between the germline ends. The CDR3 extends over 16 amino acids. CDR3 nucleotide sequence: TGTGCCAGCAGCTCCGTGGCGGGAGGCTCAAACTATGGCTACACCTTC. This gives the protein CASSSVAGGSNYGYTF.